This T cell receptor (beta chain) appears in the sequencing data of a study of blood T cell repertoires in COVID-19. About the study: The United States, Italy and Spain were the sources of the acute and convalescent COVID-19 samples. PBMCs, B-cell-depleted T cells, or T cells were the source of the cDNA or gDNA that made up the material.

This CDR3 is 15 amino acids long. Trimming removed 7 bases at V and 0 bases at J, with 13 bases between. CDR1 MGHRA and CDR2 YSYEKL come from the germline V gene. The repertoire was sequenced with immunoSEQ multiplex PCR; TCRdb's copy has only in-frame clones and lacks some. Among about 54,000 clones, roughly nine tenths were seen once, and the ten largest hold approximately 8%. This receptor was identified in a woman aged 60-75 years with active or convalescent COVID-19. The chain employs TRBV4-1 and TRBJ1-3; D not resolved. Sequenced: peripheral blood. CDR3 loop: CASNPGEGSGNTIYF. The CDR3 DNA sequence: TGCGCCAGCAACCCCGGAGAAGGCTCTGGAAACACCATATATTTT.